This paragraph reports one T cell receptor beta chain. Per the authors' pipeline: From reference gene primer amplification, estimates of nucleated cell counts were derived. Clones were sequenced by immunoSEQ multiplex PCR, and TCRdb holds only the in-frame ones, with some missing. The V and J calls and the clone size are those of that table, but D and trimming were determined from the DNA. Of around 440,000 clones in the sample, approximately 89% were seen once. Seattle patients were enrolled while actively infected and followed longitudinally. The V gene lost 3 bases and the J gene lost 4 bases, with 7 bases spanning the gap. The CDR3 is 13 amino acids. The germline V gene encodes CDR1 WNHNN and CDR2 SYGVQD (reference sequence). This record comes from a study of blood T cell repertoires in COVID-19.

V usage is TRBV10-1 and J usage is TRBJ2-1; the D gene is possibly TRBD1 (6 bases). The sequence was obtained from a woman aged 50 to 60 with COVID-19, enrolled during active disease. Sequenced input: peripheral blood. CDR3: CASSDQGYNEQFF. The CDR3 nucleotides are TGCGCCAGCAGTGATCAGGGGTACAATGAGCAGTTCTTC.